The 9 T cell receptor beta chains listed next were all sequenced from one sample in a study of tumor-infiltrating lymphocytes in primary liver carcinoma (dated by TCRdb to about 2017). Blood RNA was extracted from unsorted whole blood with TRIzol reagent; germline DNA came from the DNeasy Blood & Tissue kit. The sequencer listed for this sample is Illumina HiSeq 2500. Using a constant-region primer and ProtoScript II reverse transcriptase, TCRbeta-specific cDNA was reverse-transcribed from 500 ng total RNA. Construction of the TCRbeta libraries relied on three nested rounds of multiplex PCR, following a slightly modified ARM-PCR procedure. The first two PCR rounds used multiplex TRBV1-TRBV30 forward primers with a Cbeta reverse primer, each for approximately 11 cycles. The raw public reads went through TCRdb reprocessing: fastp at Q25, MiXCR clone calling, in-frame beta chains kept. Each CDR3 protein gets just one entry, which takes the most common genes and DNA from the rows behind it. The sample table lists some 180,000 distinct CDR3 sequences, around 60% of them with a count of one. Approximately 68% of the sample is held by the ten biggest clonotypes.

Source material: peripheral blood. These receptors were collected from a man aged 35-49 years with primary liver carcinoma and hepatitis B virus infection.

This clonotype turned up a few times. The chain uses TRBV5-1 and TRBJ2-1; D is unresolved. This CDR3 is 16 amino acids long. Germline-derived CDR1 and CDR2 are SGHRS and YFSETQ. Trimming pared 3 bases from V and 0 bases from J, leaving 13 bases between. CDR3 residues: CASSSVPRGSYNEQFF. The CDR3, as DNA: TGCGCCAGCAGCTCGGTTCCCCGAGGCTCCTACAATGAGCAGTTCTTC.

This chain uses TRBV4-2 with TRBJ2-7; D might be TRBD1 or TRBD2, each matching 5 bases. V was cut by 7 bases and J by 2 bases, with 18 bases left in between. CDR1 LGHNA and CDR2 YNFKEQ come from the germline V gene. This CDR3 region has 15 residues. The CDR3 reads CASTLDGARTYEQYF. DNA of the CDR3: TGTGCCAGCACCCTCGACGGGGCCCGGACCTACGAGCAGTACTTC.

The rearrangement uses TRBV11-2 and TRBJ2-3; 10 bases fit TRBD2. After removal of 5 bases from V and 2 bases from J, the junction contained 7 bases not matched to a gene. The CDR3 runs 16 residues. In germline, CDR1 is SGHAT, CDR2 FQNNGV. The CDR3, as DNA: TGTGCCAGCAGCATCGTACTAGCGGGGATCACAGATACGCAGTATTTT. Its translation: CASSIVLAGITDTQYF. Supplemented by reference TRBV11-2 and TRBJ2-3, the full variable domain reads EAGVAQSPRYKIIEKRQSVAFWCNPISGHATLYWYQQILGQGPKLLIQFQNNGVVDDSQLPKDRFSAERLKGVDSTLKIQPAKLEDSAVYLCASSIVLAGITDTQYFGPGTRLTVL.

CDR3 amino acids: CASRSWGTGADEQYF. The CDR3 bases are TGTGCCAGCAGGTCCTGGGGGACAGGGGCCGACGAGCAGTACTTC. The chain is built from TRBV6-5 and TRBJ2-7; TRBD1 aligns across 10 bases. V lost 6 bases, J lost 5 bases, and 10 bases stayed unmatched. Germline V gene lookup returns CDR1 MNHEY and CDR2 SVGAGI. The CDR3 extends over 15 amino acids.

Remarks on this clonotype: This may come from a read error, since a much larger clone is one base off. The J gene is TRBJ2-6, the V gene TRBV11-2; maybe TRBD1 (5 bases). From germline, CDR1 is SGHAT and CDR2 FQNNGV. The CDR3 runs 15 residues. For the CDR3, the DNA is TGTGCCAACAGGCAAGCAGGCCCTGGGGCCAACGTCCCGACTTTC. Amino acid sequence: CANRQAGPGANVPTF.

This clonotype has only a few counts. This chain connects TRBV29-1 to TRBJ1-6; D ambiguous. The CDR3 covers 13 residues. Germline V gives CDR1 SQVTM, CDR2 ANQGSEA. Trimming left V 6 bases short and J 0 bases short, with 6 bases between. CDR3 DNA sequence: TGCAGCGTGGGAAACTCCTATAATTCACCCCTCCACTTT. Translating gives CSVGNSYNSPLHF.

V is TRBV12-3 or TRBV12-4 and J is TRBJ2-3; TRBD2 matches 7 bases. Trimming cost V 7 bases and J 4 bases; bases outside gene matches: 11. This CDR3 contains 15 residues. CDR3 region: CASTLGGERADTQYF. The CDR3 region has the DNA TGTGCCAGCACCCTTGGGGGGGAACGGGCAGATACGCAGTATTTT.

The genes are TRBV5-6 and TRBJ1-3; no definite D call. The CDR3 contains 13 residues. In germline, CDR1 is SGHDT, CDR2 YYEEEE. V dropped 0 bases and J dropped 16 bases, with 17 bases sitting between them. CDR3: CASSLAQGGCEYF. The CDR3 coding sequence is TGTGCCAGCAGCTTGGCCCAAGGCGGGTGCGAGTATTTT.

This clonotype has more than one count but fewer than ten. Since a much larger clone is just one base distant, this may be a read error. The chain carries TRBV11-3 and TRBJ2-5; possibly TRBD1 or TRBD2 for D (5 bases each). V gave up 1 base and J gave up 2 bases, with 14 bases separating them. This CDR3 comprises 16 residues. Germline V gives CDR1 SGHNT, CDR2 YENEEA. The CDR3 nucleotides read TGTGCCAGCAGCTTAGGGAGAGGGTGGGGGCAAGAGACCCAGTACTTC. Amino acids: CASSLGRGWGQETQYF.